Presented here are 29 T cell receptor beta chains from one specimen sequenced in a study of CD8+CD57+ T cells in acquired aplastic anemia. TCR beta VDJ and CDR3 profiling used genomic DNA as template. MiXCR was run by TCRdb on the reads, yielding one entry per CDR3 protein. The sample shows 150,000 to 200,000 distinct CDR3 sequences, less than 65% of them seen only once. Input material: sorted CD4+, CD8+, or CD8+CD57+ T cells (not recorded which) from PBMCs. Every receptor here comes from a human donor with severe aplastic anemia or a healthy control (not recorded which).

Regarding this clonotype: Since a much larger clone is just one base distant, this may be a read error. In nucleotides, the CDR3 is TGTGCCAGCAGTTATGGCAACTACGAGCAGTACTTC. This encodes CASSYGNYEQYF. The chain has TRBV6-1 and TRBJ2-7; D call uncertain. Germline V CDR1 and CDR2: MNHNS, SASEGT. The V end lost 5 bases, the J end lost 3 bases, and 8 bases lay between the germline ends. The CDR3 contains 12 residues.

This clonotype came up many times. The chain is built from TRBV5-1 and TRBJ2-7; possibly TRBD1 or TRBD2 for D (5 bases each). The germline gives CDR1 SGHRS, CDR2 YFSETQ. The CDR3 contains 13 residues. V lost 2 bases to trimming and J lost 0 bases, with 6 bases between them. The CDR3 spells CASSFGGSYEQYF. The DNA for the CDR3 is TGCGCCAGCAGCTTTGGGGGCTCCTACGAGCAGTACTTC.

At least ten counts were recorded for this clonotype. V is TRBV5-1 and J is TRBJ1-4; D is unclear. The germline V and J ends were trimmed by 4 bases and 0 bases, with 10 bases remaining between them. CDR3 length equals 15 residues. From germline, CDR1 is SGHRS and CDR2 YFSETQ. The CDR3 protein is CASSPGEATNEKLFF. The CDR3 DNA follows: TGCGCCAGCAGCCCCGGGGAGGCAACTAATGAAAAACTGTTTTTT.

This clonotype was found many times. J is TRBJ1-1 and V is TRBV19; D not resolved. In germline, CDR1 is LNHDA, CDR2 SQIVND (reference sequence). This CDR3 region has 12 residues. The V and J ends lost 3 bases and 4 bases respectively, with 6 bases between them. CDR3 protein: CASSIGVTEAFF. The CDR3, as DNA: TGTGCCAGTAGTATTGGTGTCACTGAAGCTTTCTTT.

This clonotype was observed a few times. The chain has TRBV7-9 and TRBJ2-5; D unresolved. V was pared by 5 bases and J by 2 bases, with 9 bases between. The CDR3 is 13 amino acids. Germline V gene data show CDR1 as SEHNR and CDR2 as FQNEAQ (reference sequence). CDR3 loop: CASSPLEQETQYF. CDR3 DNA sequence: TGTGCCAGCAGCCCCCTGGAGCAAGAGACCCAGTACTTC.

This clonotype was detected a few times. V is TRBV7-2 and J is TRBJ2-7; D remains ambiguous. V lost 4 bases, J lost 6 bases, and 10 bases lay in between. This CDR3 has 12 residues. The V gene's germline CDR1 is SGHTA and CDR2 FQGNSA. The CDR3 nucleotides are TGTGCCAGCAGCTCGAGTATTCGCGAGCAGTACTTC. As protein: CASSSSIREQYF.

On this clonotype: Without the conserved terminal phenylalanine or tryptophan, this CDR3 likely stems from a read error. CDR3 coding DNA: TGTGCCAGCAGCCAACAACGCACAGATACGCAGTATTCT. It is translated as CASSQQRTDTQYS. The chain couples TRBV3-1 to TRBJ2-3, with D unclear. The ends were cut back, 2 bases at V and 1 base at J, with 4 bases in the middle. This CDR3 is 13 amino acids long. CDR1 and CDR2 (germline): LGHDT, YNNKEL (reference sequence).

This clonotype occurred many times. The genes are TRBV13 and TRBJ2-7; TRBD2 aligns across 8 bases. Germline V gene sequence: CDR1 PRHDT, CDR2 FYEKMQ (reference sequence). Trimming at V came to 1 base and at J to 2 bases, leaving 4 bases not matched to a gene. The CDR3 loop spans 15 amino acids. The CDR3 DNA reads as TGTGCCAGCAGCTTAGAGCAGCGGGGGACCTACGAGCAGTACTTC. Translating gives CASSLEQRGTYEQYF.

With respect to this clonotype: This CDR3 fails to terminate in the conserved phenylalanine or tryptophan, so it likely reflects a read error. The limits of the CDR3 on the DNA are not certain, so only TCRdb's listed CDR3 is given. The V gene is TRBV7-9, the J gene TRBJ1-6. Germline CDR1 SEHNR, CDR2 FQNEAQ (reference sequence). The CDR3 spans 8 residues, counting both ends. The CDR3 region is CASSSLWY.

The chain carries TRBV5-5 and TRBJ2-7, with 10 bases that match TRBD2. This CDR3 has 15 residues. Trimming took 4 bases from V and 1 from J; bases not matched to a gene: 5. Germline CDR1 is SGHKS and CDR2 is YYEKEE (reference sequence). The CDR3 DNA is TGTGCCAGCAGCCCCACAGCGGGAGGGTCCTACGAGCAGTACTTC. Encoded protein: CASSPTAGGSYEQYF.

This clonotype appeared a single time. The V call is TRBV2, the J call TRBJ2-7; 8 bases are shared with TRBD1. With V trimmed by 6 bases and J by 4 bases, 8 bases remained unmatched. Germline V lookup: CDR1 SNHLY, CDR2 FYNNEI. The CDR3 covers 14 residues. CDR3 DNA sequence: TGTGCCAGCAGAGAGGACAGGGCTAAGTACGAGCAGTACTTC. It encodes CASREDRAKYEQYF.

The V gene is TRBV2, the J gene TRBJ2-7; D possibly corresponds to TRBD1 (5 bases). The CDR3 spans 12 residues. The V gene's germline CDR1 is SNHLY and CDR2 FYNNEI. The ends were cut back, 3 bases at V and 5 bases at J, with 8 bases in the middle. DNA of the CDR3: TGTGCCAGCAGTGAGTGGGGCAACGAGCAGTACTTC. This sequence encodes CASSEWGNEQYF.

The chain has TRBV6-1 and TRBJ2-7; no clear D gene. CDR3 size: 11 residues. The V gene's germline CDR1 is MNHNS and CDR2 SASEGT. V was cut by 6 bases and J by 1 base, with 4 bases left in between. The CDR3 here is CASRLSYEQYF. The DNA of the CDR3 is TGTGCCAGCAGGCTTTCCTACGAGCAGTACTTC.

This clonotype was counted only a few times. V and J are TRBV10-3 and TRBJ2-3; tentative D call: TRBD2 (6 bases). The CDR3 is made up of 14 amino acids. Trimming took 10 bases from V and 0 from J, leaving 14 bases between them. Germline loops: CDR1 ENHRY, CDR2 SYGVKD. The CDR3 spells CASTSRSSTDTQYF. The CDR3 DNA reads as TGTGCCAGTACTAGCCGATCTAGCACAGATACGCAGTATTTT.

The CDR3 sequence is CASSHPPGQGTYEQYF. CDR3 nucleotides: TGTGCCAGCAGCCACCCCCCCGGACAGGGCACCTACGAGCAGTACTTC. The chain joins TRBV7-2 to TRBJ2-7; TRBD1 matches at 8 bases. The germline CDR1 and CDR2 sequences are SGHTA and FQGNSA. The CDR3 is 16 residues long. V gave up 5 bases and J gave up 2 bases; unmatched junction bases: 11.

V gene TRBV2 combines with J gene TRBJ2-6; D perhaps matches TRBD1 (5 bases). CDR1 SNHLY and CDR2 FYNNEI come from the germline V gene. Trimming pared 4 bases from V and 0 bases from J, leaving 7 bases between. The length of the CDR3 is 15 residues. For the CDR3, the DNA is TGTGCCAGCAGTGGTCAGGGCTCTGGGGCCAACGTCCTGACTTTC. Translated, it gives CASSGQGSGANVLTF.

This chain's CDR3 is CASSDGDRHGYGYTF. CDR3 in DNA: TGTGCCAGCAGCGACGGGGACAGGCATGGCTATGGCTACACCTTC. The rearrangement uses TRBV6-1 and TRBJ1-2; 8 nucleotides match TRBD1. Germline loops: CDR1 MNHNS, CDR2 SASEGT. J was trimmed by 4 bases and V by 6 bases; bases with no gene match: 10. The CDR3 runs 15 residues.

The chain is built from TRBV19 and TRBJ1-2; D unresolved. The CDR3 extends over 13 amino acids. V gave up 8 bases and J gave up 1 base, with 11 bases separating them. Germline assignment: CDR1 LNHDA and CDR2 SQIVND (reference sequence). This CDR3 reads CASWEDRNYGYTF. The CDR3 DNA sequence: TGTGCCAGTTGGGAGGACCGTAACTATGGCTACACCTTC.

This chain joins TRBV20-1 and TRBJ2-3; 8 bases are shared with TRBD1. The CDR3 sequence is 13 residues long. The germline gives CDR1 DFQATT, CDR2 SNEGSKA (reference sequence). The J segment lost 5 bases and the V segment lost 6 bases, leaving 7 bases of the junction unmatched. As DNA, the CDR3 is TGCAGTGCGGGGGCAGGGGGCATAGATACGCAGTATTTT. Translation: CSAGAGGIDTQYF.

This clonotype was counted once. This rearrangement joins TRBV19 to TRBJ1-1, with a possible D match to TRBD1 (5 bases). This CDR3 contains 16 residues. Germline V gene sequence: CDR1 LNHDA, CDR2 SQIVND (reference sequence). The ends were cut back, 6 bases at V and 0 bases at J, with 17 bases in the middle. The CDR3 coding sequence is TGTGCCAGTAGCAAGGGGCAGAGACCGATGAACACTGAAGCTTTCTTT. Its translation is CASSKGQRPMNTEAFF.

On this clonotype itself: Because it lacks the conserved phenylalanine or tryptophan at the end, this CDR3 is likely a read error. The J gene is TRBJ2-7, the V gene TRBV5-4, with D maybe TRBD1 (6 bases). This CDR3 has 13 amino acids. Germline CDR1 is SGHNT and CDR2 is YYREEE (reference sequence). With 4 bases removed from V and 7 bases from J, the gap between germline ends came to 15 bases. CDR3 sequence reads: CASSPDRIREQYL. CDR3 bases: TGTGCCAGCAGCCCCGACAGGATTAGGGAGCAGTACCTC.

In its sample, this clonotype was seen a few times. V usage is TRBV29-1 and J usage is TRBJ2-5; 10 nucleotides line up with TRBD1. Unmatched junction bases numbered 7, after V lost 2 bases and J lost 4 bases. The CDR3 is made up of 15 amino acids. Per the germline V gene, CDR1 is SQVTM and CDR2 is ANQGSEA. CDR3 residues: CSVEPDRGRTETQYF. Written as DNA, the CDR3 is TGCAGCGTTGAACCCGACAGGGGGCGCACAGAGACCCAGTACTTC.

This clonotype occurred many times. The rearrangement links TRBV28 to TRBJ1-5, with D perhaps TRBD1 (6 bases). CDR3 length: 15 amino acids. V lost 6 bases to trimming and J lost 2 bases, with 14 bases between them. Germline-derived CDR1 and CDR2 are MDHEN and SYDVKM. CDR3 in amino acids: CASSLTGNGNQPQHF. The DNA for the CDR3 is TGTGCCAGCAGCCTAACAGGGAATGGCAATCAGCCCCAGCATTTT. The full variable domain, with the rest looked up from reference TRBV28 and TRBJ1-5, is DVKVTQSSRYLVKRTGEKVFLECVQDMDHENMFWYRQDPGLGLRLIYFSYDVKMKEKGDIPEGYSVSREKKERFSLILESASTNQTSMYLCASSLTGNGNQPQHFGDGTRLSIL.

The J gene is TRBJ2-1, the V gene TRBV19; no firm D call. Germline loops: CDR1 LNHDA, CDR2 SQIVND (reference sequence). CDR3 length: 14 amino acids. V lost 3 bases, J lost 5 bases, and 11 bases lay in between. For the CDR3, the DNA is TGTGCCAGTAGTATGAGTCAACTTAACAATGAGCAGTTCTTC. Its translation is CASSMSQLNNEQFF.

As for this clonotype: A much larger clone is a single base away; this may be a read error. The CDR3 nucleotides are TGTGCCAGCAGCCGCATAAAACAGGGCGTTTACGAGCAGTACTTC. Protein product: CASSRIKQGVYEQYF. The chain joins TRBV12-3 or TRBV12-4 to TRBJ2-7; D perhaps matches TRBD1 (6 bases). This CDR3 comprises 15 residues. Trimming shortened V by 6 bases and J by 4 bases, and 19 bases separated the two germline ends.

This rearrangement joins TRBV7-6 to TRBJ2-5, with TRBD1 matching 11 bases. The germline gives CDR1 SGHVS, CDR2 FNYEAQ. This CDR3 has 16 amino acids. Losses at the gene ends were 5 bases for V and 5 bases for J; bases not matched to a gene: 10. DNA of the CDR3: TGTGCCAGCAGCCTAGGTGGACAGGGGGCCCGGGAGACCCAGTACTTC. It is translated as CASSLGGQGARETQYF.

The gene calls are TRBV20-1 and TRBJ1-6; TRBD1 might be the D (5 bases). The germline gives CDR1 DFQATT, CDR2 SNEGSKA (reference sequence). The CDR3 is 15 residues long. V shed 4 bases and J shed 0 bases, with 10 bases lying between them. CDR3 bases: TGCAGTGCTAAGGGGTCTGCCTCCTATAATTCACCCCTCCACTTT. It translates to CSAKGSASYNSPLHF.

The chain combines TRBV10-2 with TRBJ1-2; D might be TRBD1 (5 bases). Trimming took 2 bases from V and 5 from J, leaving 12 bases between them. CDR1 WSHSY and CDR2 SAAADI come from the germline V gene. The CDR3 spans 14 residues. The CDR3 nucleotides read TGCGCCAGCAGTGAGGGGCCAAGACAGTATGGCTACACCTTC. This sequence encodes CASSEGPRQYGYTF.

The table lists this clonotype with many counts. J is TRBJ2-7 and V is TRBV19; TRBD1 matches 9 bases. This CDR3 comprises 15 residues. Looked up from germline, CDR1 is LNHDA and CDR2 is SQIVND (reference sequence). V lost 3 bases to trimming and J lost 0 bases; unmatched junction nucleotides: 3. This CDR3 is CASSIGTGHSYEQYF. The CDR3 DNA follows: TGTGCCAGTAGTATTGGGACAGGGCACTCCTACGAGCAGTACTTC.